This T cell receptor beta chain was sequenced in a study of control samples from healthy donors and cancer patients. CDR1 SGHDT and CDR2 YYEEEE come from the germline V gene. The CDR3 is made up of 16 amino acids. The V end lost 0 bases, the J end lost 0 bases, and 10 bases lay between the germline ends. This table comes from immunoSEQ multiplex PCR, and its TCRdb copy is limited to in-frame clones, with some not included. The sample carries 120,000 or so clones, over 85% recorded once. The V gene is TRBV5-6, the J gene TRBJ1-5; D call uncertain. This TCR derives from a man aged 25-45 years in good health. Sequencing was carried out using blood. CDR3 loop: CASSLDRDYSNQPQHF. CDR3 sequence (DNA): TGTGCCAGCAGCTTGGACAGAGATTATAGCAATCAGCCCCAGCATTTT. Combining the CDR3 with reference TRBV5-6 and TRBJ1-5 gives the whole variable domain DAGVTQSPTHLIKTRGQQVTLRCSPKSGHDTVSWYQQALGQGPQFIFQYYEEEERQRGNFPDRFSGHQFPNYSSELNVNALLLGDSALYLCASSLDRDYSNQPQHFGDGTRLSIL.